These 32 T cell receptor beta chains came from one sample sequenced in a study of beta chain features in type 1 diabetes. Every isolated RNA sample was fully reverse transcribed, so sequencing captured expressed TCRB transcripts. Some clones are missing from TCRdb's copy, which holds only in-frame ones; the method was immunoSEQ multiplex PCR. Here the sample spans roughly 610,000 clones, roughly 15% being singletons. Sequences were obtained from naive CD4+ T cells from blood. The receptors originated from a man aged 18 to 30 in good health.

A few counts support this clone. The CDR3 region has the DNA TGTGCCAGCAGATCAAAGGGCGGGGGGAGCTCCTACAATGAGCAGTTCTTC. Its protein product is CASRSKGGGSSYNEQFF. The chain recombines TRBV2 with TRBJ2-1; the match to TRBD2 covers 8 bases. The CDR3 is made up of 17 amino acids. The V segment lost 6 bases and the J segment 0 bases; nucleotides outside the gene matches: 10. Germline V gene lookup returns CDR1 SNHLY and CDR2 FYNNEI. Looking up the rest from reference TRBV2 and TRBJ2-1 gives the full variable domain: EPEVTQTPSHQVTQMGQEVILRCVPISNHLYFYWYRQILGQKVEFLVSFYNNEISEKSEIFDDQFSVERPDGSNFTLKIRSTKLEDSAMYFCASRSKGGGSSYNEQFFGPGTRLTVL.

The chain uses TRBV5-1 and TRBJ1-3; no firm D call. CDR1 is SGHRS and CDR2 is YFSETQ in the germline V gene. The V end was cut by 1 base, the J end by 4 bases, with 9 bases between. The CDR3 is 14 amino acids. The CDR3 bases are TGCGCCAGCAGCTTGTATGGCGGAGGAAACACCATATATTTT. Its translation is CASSLYGGGNTIYF.

V gene TRBV25-1 combines with J gene TRBJ2-7, with TRBD1 identical over 12 bases. This CDR3 spans 15 amino acids. Germline V CDR1 and CDR2: MGHDK, SYGVNS. The V gene end was trimmed by 3 bases and the J gene end by 4 bases; junction bases not matched to a gene: 4. For the CDR3, the DNA is TGTGCCAGCAGTGAGGGGACAGGGGGCTTTTACGAGCAGTACTTC. It specifies CASSEGTGGFYEQYF.

As for this clone: At one end, the junction sequence differs from germline, possibly due to a read error. CDR3 residues: CSVPKAVSTTEALF. Here the CDR3 DNA reads TGCAGCGTCCCCAAGGCCGTATCCACAACTGAAGCTCTCTTT. J is TRBJ1-1 and V is TRBV29-1; D ambiguous. Per the germline V gene, CDR1 is SQVTM and CDR2 is ANQGSEA. The CDR3 sequence is 14 residues long.

This clone showed up just a few times. This sequence joins TRBV5-4 and TRBJ1-2; possible D gene TRBD1, 6 bases. This CDR3 spans 15 amino acids. Germline CDR1 reads SGHNT; CDR2 reads YYREEE (reference sequence). V lost 0 bases and J 2 bases, leaving 11 bases between the germline ends. CDR3 in DNA: TGTGCCAGCAGCTTGGGGGGGCCCGGGAACTATGGCTACACCTTC. As protein: CASSLGGPGNYGYTF.

J is TRBJ1-1 and V is TRBV9; D uncertain. V was pared by 8 bases and J by 1 base, with 9 bases between. Germline CDR1 reads SGDLS; CDR2 reads YYNGEE. The CDR3 consists of 12 residues. The CDR3 loop reads CARIDQNTEAFF. The CDR3 DNA reads as TGTGCCAGAATAGACCAGAACACTGAAGCTTTCTTT.

The sample holds a few counts of this clone. The chain combines TRBV5-1 with TRBJ1-2, with TRBD1 identical over 10 bases. The J segment lost 3 bases and the V segment lost 4 bases, leaving 9 bases of the junction unmatched. In germline, CDR1 is SGHRS, CDR2 YFSETQ. This CDR3 has 16 amino acids. The CDR3 DNA sequence: TGCGCCAGCAGCATCCAAGGACAGGGGGGAGACTATGGCTACACCTTC. Encoded protein: CASSIQGQGGDYGYTF.

The chain recombines TRBV4-1 with TRBJ1-2, with 9 bases matching TRBD1. Trimming at V came to 5 bases and at J to 8 bases, leaving 15 bases not matched to a gene. CDR3 length: 16 residues. Germline CDR1 MGHRA, CDR2 YSYEKL. The CDR3 DNA is TGCGCCAGCAGCGTTCTTGGGACAGGGTCATCGCGGGGCTACACCTTC. This gives the protein CASSVLGTGSSRGYTF.

The rearrangement uses TRBV27 and TRBJ2-3; D is unclear. In germline, CDR1 is MNHEY, CDR2 SMNVEV (reference sequence). The CDR3 contains 11 residues. Between the trimmed V and J ends, which lost 3 bases and 5 bases, there was a span of 3 bases. This CDR3 is CASSLEDTQYF. CDR3 nucleotides: TGTGCCAGCAGTTTGGAAGATACGCAGTATTTT.

V and J are TRBV6-6 and TRBJ2-5; no definite D call. Trimming took 7 bases from V and 2 from J, leaving 14 bases between them. This CDR3 spans 14 amino acids. Germline V gene data show CDR1 as MNHNY and CDR2 as SVGAGI (reference sequence). The CDR3 region has the DNA TGTGCCAGCACCTCGCGATGGAAGCAAGAGACCCAGTACTTC. Its protein is CASTSRWKQETQYF.

This clone was detected a few times. V gene TRBV19 combines with J gene TRBJ1-5; 7 nucleotides align to TRBD1. Losses at the gene ends were 6 bases for V and 5 bases for J; bases not matched to a gene: 13. CDR3 length equals 16 residues. The V gene's germline CDR1 is LNHDA and CDR2 SQIVND (reference sequence). As DNA, the CDR3 is TGTGCCAGTAGCATTAAAACAGGGGTCGATTATCAGCCCCAGCATTTT. The encoded protein is CASSIKTGVDYQPQHF. Full variable domain (remainder filled in from reference TRBV19 and TRBJ1-5): DGGITQSPKYLFRKEGQNVTLSCEQNLNHDAMYWYRQDPGQGLRLIYYSQIVNDFQKGDIAEGYSVSREKKESFPLTVTSAQKNPTAFYLCASSIKTGVDYQPQHFGDGTRLSIL.

This clone was seen a handful of times. V is TRBV5-4 and J is TRBJ2-5; TRBD2 matches at 9 bases. This CDR3 spans 17 amino acids. CDR1 is SGHNT, CDR2 YYREEE, per germline (reference sequence). Trimming at V came to 5 bases and at J to 2 bases, leaving 13 bases not matched to a gene. The CDR3 region has the DNA TGTGCCAGCAGTCGTAGCGGGAGAGGGGGGTTTCAAGAGACCCAGTACTTC. It yields the protein CASSRSGRGGFQETQYF.

The table lists this clone with a few counts. V and J are TRBV25-1 and TRBJ1-5, with 7 nucleotides matching TRBD1. This CDR3 has 14 residues. V was clipped by 7 bases and J by 4 bases; unmatched bases: 7. Germline loops: CDR1 MGHDK, CDR2 SYGVNS. CDR3 in amino acids: CASMSTGLNQPQHF. CDR3 nucleotide sequence: TGTGCCAGCATGTCGACAGGGCTAAATCAGCCCCAGCATTTT.

The sample holds a few counts of this clone. The genes are TRBV7-9 and TRBJ1-2, with 7 positions matching TRBD1. The CDR3 contains 13 residues. The V gene's germline CDR1 is SEHNR and CDR2 FQNEAQ (reference sequence). J lost 4 bases, V lost 5 bases, and 4 bases had no gene match. CDR3 sequence reads: CASSRDRVYGYTF. CDR3 bases: TGTGCCAGCAGCCGGGACAGAGTCTATGGCTACACCTTC. The variable domain in full, with the rest retrieved from reference TRBV7-9 and TRBJ1-2, is DTGVSQNPRHKITKRGQNVTFRCDPISEHNRLYWYRQTLGQGPEFLTYFQNEAQLEKSRLLSDRFSAERPKGSFSTLEIQRTEQGDSAMYLCASSRDRVYGYTFGSGTRLTVV.

This chain connects TRBV20-1 to TRBJ1-2; D gene ambiguous. This CDR3 contains 11 residues. Trimming cost V 6 bases and J 4 bases, with 9 bases left between them. The germline V gene encodes CDR1 DFQATT and CDR2 SNEGSKA (reference sequence). The CDR3 region is CSAGVLYGYTF. CDR3 DNA: TGCAGTGCGGGCGTTCTCTATGGCTACACCTTC.

This clone showed up just a few times. The chain couples TRBV4-3 to TRBJ2-7; TRBD1 matches at 10 bases. After removal of 1 base from V and 5 bases from J, the junction contained 11 bases not matched to a gene. The CDR3 contains 17 residues. The germline V gene encodes CDR1 LGHNA and CDR2 YSLEER. The CDR3: CASSQAAHSTGGDEQYF. Written as DNA, the CDR3 is TGCGCCAGCAGCCAAGCCGCCCATTCGACAGGGGGCGACGAGCAGTACTTC.

This chain links TRBV28 with TRBJ2-7, with 7 bases matching TRBD1. The CDR3 contains 15 residues. From germline, CDR1 is MDHEN and CDR2 SYDVKM. Unmatched junction bases numbered 13, after V lost 5 bases and J lost 6 bases. Written as DNA, the CDR3 is TGTGCCAGCAGTACCTCCGGATCGACAGGGCGCGAGCAGTACTTC. The encoded protein is CASSTSGSTGREQYF.

This chain uses TRBV5-1 with TRBJ1-2; 7 bases are shared with TRBD1. The CDR3 has 16 amino acids. Germline CDR1 and CDR2: SGHRS and YFSETQ. Trimming took 4 bases from V and 2 from J; bases not matched to a gene: 11. CDR3 coding DNA: TGCGCCAGCAGCCCGGACAGGATGGGGTACAACTATGGCTACACCTTC. Translation: CASSPDRMGYNYGYTF.

This chain joins TRBV10-3 and TRBJ1-1; the match to TRBD1 covers 8 bases. The germline gives CDR1 ENHRY, CDR2 SYGVKD. V shed 5 bases, J shed 7 bases, and the junction held 12 bases outside the gene matches. This CDR3 comprises 15 residues. The CDR3 loop reads CAISKTTGGRIEAFF. In DNA, the CDR3 is TGTGCCATCAGTAAAACCACAGGGGGACGGATTGAAGCTTTCTTT.

The chain couples TRBV28 to TRBJ2-7; TRBD2 is a possible D gene (5 bases). This CDR3 is built from 14 residues. CDR1 and CDR2 from the germline V gene are MDHEN and SYDVKM. V was pared by 8 bases and J by 0 bases, with 14 bases between. CDR3 bases: TGTGCCAGCTGTGACTACTGGATCTCCTACGAGCAGTACTTC. Amino acids: CASCDYWISYEQYF.

This clone was seen more than once but under ten times. Additional DNA sequences in this sample encode the identical CDR3. The genes are TRBV20-1 and TRBJ2-1; D gene unclear. Trimming removed 3 bases at V and 7 bases at J, with 4 bases between. The CDR3 contains 10 residues. Germline values: CDR1 DFQATT, CDR2 SNEGSKA (reference sequence). As DNA, the CDR3 is TGCAGTGCTAGTTTGAATGAGCAGTTCTTC. Translating it yields CSASLNEQFF.

This clone has only a few counts. The chain links TRBV15 to TRBJ1-2; no reliable D call. The CDR3 has 16 residues. The germline V gene has CDR1 LNHNV and CDR2 YYDKDF (reference sequence). Trimming removed 0 bases from V and 2 bases from J, with 13 bases in between. The CDR3 DNA is TGTGCCACCAGCAGAGATGGCAGGACCCAAAACTATGGCTACACCTTC. The encoded protein is CATSRDGRTQNYGYTF.

This clone was seen more than once but under ten times. The chain links TRBV10-3 to TRBJ2-7; 7 bases fit TRBD1. Germline V gene sequence: CDR1 ENHRY, CDR2 SYGVKD. The CDR3 loop spans 13 amino acids. The J segment lost 2 bases and the V segment lost 6 bases, leaving 4 bases of the junction unmatched. CDR3 loop: CAIRGTETYEQYF. DNA for the CDR3: TGTGCCATCAGGGGGACAGAGACCTACGAGCAGTACTTC.

This clone was observed a few times. V and J are TRBV27 and TRBJ1-6, with unresolved D. There are 15 residues in the CDR3. The V and J ends lost 3 bases and 4 bases respectively, with 10 bases between them. Germline CDR1 is MNHEY and CDR2 is SMNVEV (reference sequence). The CDR3 reads CASSLARAYNSPLHF. As DNA, the CDR3 is TGTGCCAGCAGTTTGGCGAGGGCGTATAATTCACCCCTCCACTTT.

This chain uses TRBV7-9 with TRBJ1-5, with D tentatively TRBD1 (5 bases). The CDR3 length is 13 residues. The germline V gene has CDR1 SEHNR and CDR2 FQNEAQ (reference sequence). Trimming left V 5 bases short and J 6 bases short, with 11 bases between. The CDR3 region has the DNA TGTGCCAGCAGCATCGAGGGGAGTCAGCCCCAGCATTTT. It is translated as CASSIEGSQPQHF.

In its sample, this clone was seen a few times. At the DNA level, this CDR3 is encoded by other sequences in the same sample as well. The chain joins TRBV20-1 to TRBJ2-7, with D uncertain. The V gene's germline CDR1 is DFQATT and CDR2 SNEGSKA (reference sequence). V dropped 1 base and J dropped 8 bases, with 9 bases sitting between them. The CDR3 runs to 11 residues. CDR3 nucleotides: TGCAGTGCTAGAGCCTCGGTGAAGCAGTACTTC. Its protein is CSARASVKQYF.

The V and J genes are TRBV25-1 and TRBJ1-5, with D possibly being TRBD1 (6 bases). Germline CDR1 and CDR2: MGHDK and SYGVNS. This CDR3 is 15 amino acids long. The V and J ends lost 1 base and 7 bases respectively, with 14 bases between them. The DNA for the CDR3 is TGTGCCAGCAGTGAATGGGGAGGGGGGGACCAGCCCCAGCATTTT. Translating it yields CASSEWGGGDQPQHF.

This clone has a count of ten or more. The genes are TRBV10-3 and TRBJ1-4; TRBD1 might be the D (5 bases). This CDR3 is built from 14 residues. Germline values: CDR1 ENHRY, CDR2 SYGVKD. The V gene lost 3 bases and the J gene lost 5 bases, with 10 bases spanning the gap. CDR3 coding DNA: TGTGCCATCAGTGACGGCAGGGTGAATGAAAAACTGTTTTTT. This codes for CAISDGRVNEKLFF.

CDR3 amino acids: CASSTSWGAYEQYF. The CDR3 DNA is TGTGCCAGTAGTACCTCCTGGGGCGCGTACGAGCAGTACTTC. The chain recombines TRBV19 with TRBJ2-7, with a weak D call TRBD1 (5 bases). CDR1 is LNHDA, CDR2 SQIVND, per germline (reference sequence). This CDR3 has 14 amino acids. V lost 4 bases, J lost 4 bases, and 14 bases lay in between.

This clone appeared a few times. The chain is built from TRBV5-1 and TRBJ2-1; 10 positions match TRBD2. CDR1 SGHRS and CDR2 YFSETQ come from the germline V gene. Trimming at V came to 0 bases and at J to 8 bases, leaving 14 bases not matched to a gene. This CDR3 comprises 18 residues. The CDR3 here is CASSLGPTLAGVGYEQFF. The DNA for the CDR3 is TGCGCCAGCAGCTTGGGACCTACTCTAGCGGGAGTGGGCTATGAGCAGTTCTTC.

The chain carries TRBV4-1 and TRBJ2-7; the match to TRBD1 covers 11 bases. The CDR3 consists of 16 residues. Germline V gene data show CDR1 as MGHRA and CDR2 as YSYEKL. With V trimmed by 4 bases and J by 2 bases, 7 bases remained unmatched. CDR3 DNA: TGCGCCAGCAGCCCACCCAAGGACAGGGGGCCCTACGAGCAGTACTTC. Its protein is CASSPPKDRGPYEQYF.

The chain combines TRBV5-5 with TRBJ1-2, with D perhaps matching TRBD1 (5 bases). Germline V gene sequence: CDR1 SGHKS, CDR2 YYEKEE (reference sequence). Deletions cut 6 bases from V and 0 bases from J, with 12 bases between. The CDR3 consists of 14 residues. The CDR3 nucleotides are TGTGCCAGCACCACCCAGACAGCTAACTATGGCTACACCTTC. Its protein product is CASTTQTANYGYTF.